This T cell receptor (beta chain) was obtained from a study of cytomegalovirus exposure and HLA in healthy donors. Study conclusions and caveats: In a later analysis, most CMV-associated TCR beta chains appeared HLA-restricted. A later analysis reportedly identified an Asian-associated ancestry cluster as carrying fewer N-insertions than the 666-donor mean.

With respect to this clone: Its specificity is not known.

PCR amplification relied on 60 Vbeta primers (plus 13 Jbeta primers). Profiled with immunoSEQ multiplex PCR; TCRdb holds only in-frame clones, not every one. This table holds fewer than 250,000 clones, more than 80% found once. V was shortened by 7 bases and J by 8 bases, with 14 bases between the two germline ends. In germline, CDR1 is SGHTA, CDR2 FQGNSA. The CDR3 is 12 amino acids. This chain connects TRBV7-2 to TRBJ1-2; D is perhaps TRBD1 (6 bases). The sequencing input was PBMCs. The receptor comes from a young man in good health and CMV-seronegative. CDR3 bases: TGTGCCAGCACTTCCGGGACACAGGGCTACACCTTC. It translates to CASTSGTQGYTF.